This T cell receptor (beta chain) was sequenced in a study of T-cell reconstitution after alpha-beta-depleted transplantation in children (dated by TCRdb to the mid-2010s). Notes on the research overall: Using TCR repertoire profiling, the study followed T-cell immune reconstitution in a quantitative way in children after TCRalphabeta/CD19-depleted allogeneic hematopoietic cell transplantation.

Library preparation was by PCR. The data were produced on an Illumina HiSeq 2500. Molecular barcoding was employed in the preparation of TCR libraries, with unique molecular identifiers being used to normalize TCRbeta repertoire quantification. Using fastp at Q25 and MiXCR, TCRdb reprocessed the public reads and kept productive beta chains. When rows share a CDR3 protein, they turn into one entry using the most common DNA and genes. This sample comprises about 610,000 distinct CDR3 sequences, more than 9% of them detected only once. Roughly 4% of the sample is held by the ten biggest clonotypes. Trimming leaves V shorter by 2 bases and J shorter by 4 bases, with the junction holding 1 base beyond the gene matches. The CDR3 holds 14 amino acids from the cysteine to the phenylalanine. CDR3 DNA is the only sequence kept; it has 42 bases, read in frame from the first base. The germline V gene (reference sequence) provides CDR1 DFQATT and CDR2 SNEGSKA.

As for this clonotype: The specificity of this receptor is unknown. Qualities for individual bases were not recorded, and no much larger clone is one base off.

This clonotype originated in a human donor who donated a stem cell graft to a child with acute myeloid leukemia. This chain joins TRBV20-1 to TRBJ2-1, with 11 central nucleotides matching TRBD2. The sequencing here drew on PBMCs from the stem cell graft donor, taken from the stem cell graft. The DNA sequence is TGCAGTGCTAGAATAGCGGGAGGGTACAATGAGCAGTTCTTC. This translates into CSARIAGGYNEQFF.